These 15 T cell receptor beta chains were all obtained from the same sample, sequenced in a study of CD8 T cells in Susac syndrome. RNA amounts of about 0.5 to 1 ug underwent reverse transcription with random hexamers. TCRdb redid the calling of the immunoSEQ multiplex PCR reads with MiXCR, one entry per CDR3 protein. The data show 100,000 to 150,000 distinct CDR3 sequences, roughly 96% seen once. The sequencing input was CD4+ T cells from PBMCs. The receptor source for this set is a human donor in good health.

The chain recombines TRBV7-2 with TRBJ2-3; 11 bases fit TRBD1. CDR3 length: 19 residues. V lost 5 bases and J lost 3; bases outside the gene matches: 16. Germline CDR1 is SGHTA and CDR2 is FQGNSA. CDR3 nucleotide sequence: TGTGCCAGCAGCGGGACAGGGGGGTATGGTGGGTCGAGTACAGATACGCAGTATTTT. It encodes CASSGTGGYGGSSTDTQYF.

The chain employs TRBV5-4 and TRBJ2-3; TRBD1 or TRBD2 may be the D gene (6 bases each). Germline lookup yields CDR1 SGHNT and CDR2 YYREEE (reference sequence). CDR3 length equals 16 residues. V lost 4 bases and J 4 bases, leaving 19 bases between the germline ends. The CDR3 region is CASSPKWGANADTQYF. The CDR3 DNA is TGTGCCAGCAGCCCCAAGTGGGGGGCAAACGCAGATACGCAGTATTTT.

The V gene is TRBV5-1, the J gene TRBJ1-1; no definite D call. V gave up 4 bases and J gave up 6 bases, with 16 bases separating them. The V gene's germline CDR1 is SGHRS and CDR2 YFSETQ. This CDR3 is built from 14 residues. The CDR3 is CASSPLVLDSEAFF. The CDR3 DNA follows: TGCGCCAGCAGCCCCCTCGTTCTCGACTCTGAAGCTTTCTTT.

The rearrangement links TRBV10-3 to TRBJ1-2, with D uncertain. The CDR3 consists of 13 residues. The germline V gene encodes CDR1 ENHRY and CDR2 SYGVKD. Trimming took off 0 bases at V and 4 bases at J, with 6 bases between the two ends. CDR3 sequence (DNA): TGTGCCATCAGTGAGTCGTTATCCTATGGCTACACCTTC. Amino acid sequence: CAISESLSYGYTF.

CDR3 DNA: TGCGCCAGCAGCGTGCGACAGGGGCCCAACGAGCAGTACTTC. Amino acid sequence: CASSVRQGPNEQYF. J is TRBJ2-7 and V is TRBV5-1; 8 nucleotides align to TRBD1. The germline V gene encodes CDR1 SGHRS and CDR2 YFSETQ. Trimming cost V 4 bases and J 5 bases; bases outside gene matches: 8. CDR3 length equals 14 residues. The complete variable domain, with remaining parts taken from reference TRBV5-1 and TRBJ2-7, reads KAGVTQTPRYLIKTRGQQVTLSCSPISGHRSVSWYQQTPGQGLQFLFEYFSETQRNKGNFPGRFSGRQFSNSRSEMNVSTLELGDSALYLCASSVRQGPNEQYFGPGTRLTVT.

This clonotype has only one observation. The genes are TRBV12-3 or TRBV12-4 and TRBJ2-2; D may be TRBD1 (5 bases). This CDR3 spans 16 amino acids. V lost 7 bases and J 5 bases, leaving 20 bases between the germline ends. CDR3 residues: CASTLSPGLRTGELFF. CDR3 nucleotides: TGTGCCAGCACCCTGAGTCCAGGGTTACGGACCGGGGAGCTGTTTTTT.

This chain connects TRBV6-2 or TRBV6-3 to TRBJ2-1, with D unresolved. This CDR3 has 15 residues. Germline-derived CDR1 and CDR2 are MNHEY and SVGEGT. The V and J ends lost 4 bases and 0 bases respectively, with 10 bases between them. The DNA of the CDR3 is TGTGCCAGCAGTTCCGGATCAACCTCCTACAATGAGCAGTTCTTC. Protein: CASSSGSTSYNEQFF.

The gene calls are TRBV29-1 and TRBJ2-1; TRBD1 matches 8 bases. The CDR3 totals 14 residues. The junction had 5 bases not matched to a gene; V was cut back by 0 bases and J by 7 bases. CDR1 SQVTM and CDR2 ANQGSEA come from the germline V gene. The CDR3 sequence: CSVEDRGQGNEQFF. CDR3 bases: TGCAGCGTTGAAGACCGAGGACAGGGTAATGAGCAGTTCTTC.

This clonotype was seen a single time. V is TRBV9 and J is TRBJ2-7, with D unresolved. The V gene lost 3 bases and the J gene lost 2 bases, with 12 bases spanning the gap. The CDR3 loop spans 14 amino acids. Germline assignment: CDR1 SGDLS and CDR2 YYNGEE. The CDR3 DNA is TGTGCCAGCAGCGCCAAGGAATCGCCCTACGAGCAGTACTTC. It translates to CASSAKESPYEQYF.

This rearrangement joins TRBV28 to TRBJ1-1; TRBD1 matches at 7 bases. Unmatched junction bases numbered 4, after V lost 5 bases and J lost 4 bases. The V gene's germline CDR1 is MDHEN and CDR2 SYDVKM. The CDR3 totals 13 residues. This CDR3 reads CASSPDRVTEAFF. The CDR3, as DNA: TGTGCCAGCAGTCCTGACAGGGTCACTGAAGCTTTCTTT.

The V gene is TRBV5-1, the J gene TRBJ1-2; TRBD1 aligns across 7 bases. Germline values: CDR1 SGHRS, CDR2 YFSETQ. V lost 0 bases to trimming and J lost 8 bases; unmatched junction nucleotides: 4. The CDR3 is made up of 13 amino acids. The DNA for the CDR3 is TGCGCCAGCAGCTTGGCGACAGGGCTAGGCTACACCTTC. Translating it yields CASSLATGLGYTF.

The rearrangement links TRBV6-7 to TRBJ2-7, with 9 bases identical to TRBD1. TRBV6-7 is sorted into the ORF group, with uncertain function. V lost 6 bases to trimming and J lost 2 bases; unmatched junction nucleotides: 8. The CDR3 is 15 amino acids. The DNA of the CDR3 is TGTGCCAGCAGATCGCCGGGACAGGGACCCTACGAGCAGTACTTC. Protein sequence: CASRSPGQGPYEQYF.

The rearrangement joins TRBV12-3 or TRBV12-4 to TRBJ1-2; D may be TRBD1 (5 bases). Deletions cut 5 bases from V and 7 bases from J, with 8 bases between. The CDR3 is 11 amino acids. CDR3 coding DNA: TGTGCCAGCAGTCAGGGCTTTGGCTACACCTTC. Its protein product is CASSQGFGYTF.

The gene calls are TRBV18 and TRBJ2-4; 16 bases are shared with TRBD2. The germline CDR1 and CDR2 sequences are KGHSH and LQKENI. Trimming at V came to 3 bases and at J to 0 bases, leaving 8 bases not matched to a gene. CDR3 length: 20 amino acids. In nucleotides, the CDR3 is TGTGCCAGCTCACCTTTACCGGGACTAGCGGGAGGGATAGCCAAAAACATTCAGTACTTC. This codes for CASSPLPGLAGGIAKNIQYF.

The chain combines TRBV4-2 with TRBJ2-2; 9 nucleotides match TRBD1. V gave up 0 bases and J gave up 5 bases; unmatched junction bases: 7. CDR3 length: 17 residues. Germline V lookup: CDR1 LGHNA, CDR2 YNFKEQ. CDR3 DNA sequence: TGTGCCAGCAGCCAAGATCCGGGACAGGGAATTACCGGGGAGCTGTTTTTT. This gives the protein CASSQDPGQGITGELFF.